This TCR beta chain was sequenced during a study of T cells after yellow fever vaccination. Many counts were recorded for this clonotype. Its antigen is still unknown. Regarding the study as a whole: The secondary response was weaker but peaked faster, day 5 versus 15.

As TCR cDNA was made by 5'RACE template switching, a universal primer site and UMIs were added. TCRdb re-called the 5' RACE reads with MiXCR, one entry per CDR3 protein. The sample has just under 600,000 distinct CDR3 sequences, 13% seen once. The sequence derives from a man aged 25 to 45 who received the YFV17D yellow fever vaccine. The material was PBMCs, obtained on the day of the yellow fever booster vaccination.

DNA for the CDR3: TGTGCCAGCAGCTCGGGATATGGCTACACCTTC. Amino acid sequence: CASSSGYGYTF. V usage is TRBV5-5 and J usage is TRBJ1-2; D is unresolved. This CDR3 spans 11 amino acids. Germline-derived CDR1 and CDR2 are SGHKS and YYEKEE (reference sequence). Trimming stripped 3 bases from V and 5 bases from J, with 5 bases between.